One and the same sample provided the 30 T cell receptor beta chains below, sequenced in a study of blood T cell repertoires in COVID-19. The protocol was immunoSEQ multiplex PCR, while the TCRdb copy is restricted to in-frame clones and leaves out a portion. The sample yields 200,000 to 250,000 clones, around 80% seen once. Material: PBMCs or T cells enriched from blood (not recorded which). These receptors came from a man in his forties or fifties who had recovered from COVID-19.

This sequence joins TRBV11-1 and TRBJ2-2, with D possibly TRBD1 on 7 matching bases. CDR1 is SGHAT and CDR2 is FQDESV in the germline V gene (reference sequence). The V end was cut by 2 bases, the J end by 6 bases, with 13 bases between. The CDR3 is 15 residues long. The DNA of the CDR3 is TGTGCCAGCAGCTTATTTGGCAGGGGGGCCGGGGAGCTGTTTTTT. Amino acid sequence: CASSLFGRGAGELFF.

V is TRBV5-4 and J is TRBJ2-2, with 8 bases fitting TRBD1. The J segment lost 3 bases and the V segment lost 0 bases, leaving 7 bases of the junction unmatched. From germline, CDR1 is SGHNT and CDR2 YYREEE (reference sequence). This CDR3 is 17 amino acids long. This chain's CDR3 is CASSLGGAGGDTGELFF. DNA for the CDR3: TGTGCCAGCAGCTTGGGGGGCGCAGGGGGCGACACCGGGGAGCTGTTTTTT.

The rearrangement links TRBV7-2 to TRBJ1-2; D is uncertain. The germline V and J ends were trimmed by 5 bases and 7 bases, with 14 bases remaining between them. CDR3 length equals 13 residues. CDR1 and CDR2 from the germline V gene are SGHTA and FQGNSA. The CDR3 region is CASSPRVTSGYTF. The CDR3 bases are TGTGCCAGCAGCCCCCGGGTGACCTCTGGCTACACCTTC.

The chain has TRBV7-8 and TRBJ2-3, with 8 bases that match TRBD1. The CDR3 has 17 residues. Germline V gene lookup returns CDR1 SGHVS and CDR2 FQNEAQ. Unmatched junction bases numbered 12, after V lost 5 bases and J lost 2 bases. The CDR3 sequence: CASSADRGVSVTDTQYF. CDR3 bases: TGTGCCAGCAGCGCTGACAGGGGAGTTAGCGTCACAGATACGCAGTATTTT.

This chain uses TRBV5-6 with TRBJ2-7, with 7 bases matching TRBD1. Germline values: CDR1 SGHDT, CDR2 YYEEEE. The CDR3 is 14 residues long. V shed 0 bases, J shed 7 bases, and the junction held 7 bases outside the gene matches. CDR3 DNA: TGTGCCAGCAGCTTGGACAGGGGACGTCTTGAGCAGTACTTC. Translation: CASSLDRGRLEQYF.

The chain employs TRBV11-2 and TRBJ2-5, with D perhaps TRBD1 (7 bases). Germline V gives CDR1 SGHAT, CDR2 FQNNGV. V gave up 4 bases and J gave up 6 bases, with 18 bases separating them. There are 15 residues in the CDR3. The CDR3 DNA follows: TGTGCCAGCAGCTCCCGGGACAGAGGGGGGAAGACCCAGTACTTC. It yields the protein CASSSRDRGGKTQYF.

The V call is TRBV5-1, the J call TRBJ2-2; 7 bases are shared with TRBD1. This CDR3 is built from 14 residues. The germline gives CDR1 SGHRS, CDR2 YFSETQ. Losses at the gene ends were 2 bases for V and 5 bases for J; bases not matched to a gene: 3. Here the CDR3 DNA reads TGCGCCAGCAGCTTTGGACAGGAGACCGGGGAGCTGTTTTTT. Protein sequence: CASSFGQETGELFF.

This chain uses TRBV3-1 (or the pseudogene TRBV3-2) with TRBJ1-2, with D possibly TRBD1 on 5 matching bases. The germline CDR1 and CDR2 sequences are LGHDT and YNNKEL (reference sequence). The CDR3 spans 14 residues. V was trimmed by 1 base and J by 8 bases, leaving 14 bases between them. The CDR3 spells CASSQGSQVGGYTF. CDR3 DNA: TGTGCCAGCAGCCAAGGCTCACAGGTAGGAGGCTACACCTTC.

The rearrangement links TRBV5-1 to TRBJ2-1; TRBD2 matches at 9 bases. Trimming cost V 3 bases and J 7 bases; bases outside gene matches: 5. Germline CDR1 and CDR2: SGHRS and YFSETQ. The CDR3 extends over 14 amino acids. CDR3 nucleotides: TGCGCCAGCAGCTCCCGGCGGGGGGGGAATGAGCAGTTCTTC. It yields the protein CASSSRRGGNEQFF.

J is TRBJ1-2 and V is TRBV7-8, with D unclear. There are 14 residues in the CDR3. Germline CDR1 and CDR2: SGHVS and FQNEAQ. V lost 4 bases, J lost 4 bases, and 13 bases lay in between. CDR3 loop: CASSWSREVYGYTF. CDR3 DNA sequence: TGTGCCAGCAGCTGGTCCCGGGAAGTCTATGGCTACACCTTC.

The V gene is TRBV19, the J gene TRBJ1-1, with D possibly TRBD1 on 6 matching bases. The CDR3 runs to 12 residues. The germline CDR1 and CDR2 sequences are LNHDA and SQIVND (reference sequence). The V gene lost 5 bases and the J gene lost 11 bases, with 15 bases spanning the gap. The CDR3 coding sequence is TGTGCCAGTAGTGCGATACAGGGAAGCGCTTTCTTT. It specifies CASSAIQGSAFF.

This clone was seen once. The V gene is TRBV2, the J gene TRBJ2-1; D perhaps matches TRBD2 (5 bases). V dropped 6 bases and J dropped 2 bases, with 14 bases sitting between them. The CDR3 is 15 residues long. Germline V gives CDR1 SNHLY, CDR2 FYNNEI. CDR3 sequence: CASSPQAAAYNEQFF. CDR3 nucleotide sequence: TGTGCCAGCAGCCCTCAAGCGGCGGCCTACAATGAGCAGTTCTTC.

The chain combines TRBV6-8 with TRBJ1-5; D is unclear. CDR1 is MNHGY, CDR2 SAAAGT, per germline. The germline V and J ends were trimmed by 4 bases and 4 bases, with 11 bases remaining between them. The CDR3 is 14 residues long. In DNA, the CDR3 is TGTGCCAGCAGTTCAGGAAGACAAAATCAGCCCCAGCATTTT. Protein: CASSSGRQNQPQHF.

This chain links TRBV7-9 with TRBJ1-5; a weak D match, TRBD1 (5 bases). CDR3 size: 15 residues. CDR1 is SEHNR and CDR2 is FQNEAQ in the germline V gene (reference sequence). Trimming removed 5 bases at V and 3 bases at J, with 14 bases between. The CDR3 DNA is TGTGCCAGCAGCCCCCCCGGGACTCCCAATCAGCCCCAGCATTTT. It specifies CASSPPGTPNQPQHF.

This clone was seen only a few times. This chain joins TRBV29-1 and TRBJ2-3; the match to TRBD2 covers 9 bases. The CDR3 has 14 amino acids. Germline trimming cut 4 bases from V and 4 bases from J; bases unmatched to any gene: 6. The V gene's germline CDR1 is SQVTM and CDR2 ANQGSEA. The CDR3 region is CSVVVSGGADTQYF. CDR3 coding DNA: TGCAGCGTTGTTGTTAGCGGGGGCGCAGATACGCAGTATTTT.

This sequence joins TRBV7-8 and TRBJ1-2; 9 bases are a match to TRBD1. Germline V gene data show CDR1 as SGHVS and CDR2 as FQNEAQ. J gave up 2 bases and V 0 bases, and 1 base lay outside the gene matches. The CDR3 runs 15 residues. CDR3 residues: CASSLADRGNYGYTF. DNA of the CDR3: TGTGCCAGCAGCTTAGCGGACAGGGGAAACTATGGCTACACCTTC.

The rearrangement uses TRBV3-1 (or the pseudogene TRBV3-2) and TRBJ1-5; no reliable D call. Germline-derived CDR1 and CDR2 are LGHDT and YNNKEL (reference sequence). CDR3 size: 16 residues. Trimming stripped 4 bases from V and 1 base from J, with 14 bases between. This CDR3 reads CASSLGGSLSNQPQHF. Written as DNA, the CDR3 is TGTGCCAGCAGCCTTGGAGGGAGTTTGAGCAATCAGCCCCAGCATTTT.

A few counts support this clone. V is TRBV9 and J is TRBJ1-2; weak D call: TRBD1 (5 bases). The V end lost 4 bases, the J end lost 8 bases, and 15 bases lay between the germline ends. Germline lookup yields CDR1 SGDLS and CDR2 YYNGEE. The CDR3 length is 13 residues. The CDR3 DNA sequence: TGTGCCAGCAGCTCCAGAGGACAACGCGGCTACACCTTC. Protein: CASSSRGQRGYTF.

The table lists this clone with a few counts. This chain connects TRBV5-1 to TRBJ2-7; TRBD1 agrees at 11 bases. This CDR3 has 14 amino acids. Per germline, CDR1 SGHRS and CDR2 YFSETQ. V gave up 4 bases and J gave up 3 bases; unmatched junction bases: 3. The CDR3 DNA reads as TGCGCCAGCAGCCACGGGACAGGGGGCTACGAGCAGTACTTC. Protein: CASSHGTGGYEQYF. The variable domain in full, completed from reference TRBV5-1 and TRBJ2-7, reads KAGVTQTPRYLIKTRGQQVTLSCSPISGHRSVSWYQQTPGQGLQFLFEYFSETQRNKGNFPGRFSGRQFSNSRSEMNVSTLELGDSALYLCASSHGTGGYEQYFGPGTRLTVT.

The rearrangement joins TRBV3-1 (or the pseudogene TRBV3-2) to TRBJ2-7; D is uncertain. CDR3 length: 12 residues. V was clipped by 4 bases and J by 0 bases, with 4 bases between them. The germline V gene has CDR1 LGHDT and CDR2 YNNKEL (reference sequence). CDR3 sequence reads: CASSPYSYEQYF. The CDR3 DNA follows: TGTGCCAGCAGCCCTTACTCCTACGAGCAGTACTTC.

The chain is built from TRBV5-1 and TRBJ2-5; D perhaps matches TRBD1 (6 bases). This CDR3 region has 15 residues. Trimming left V 4 bases short and J 1 base short, with 14 bases between. The germline CDR1 and CDR2 sequences are SGHRS and YFSETQ. Here the CDR3 DNA reads TGCGCCAGCAGCCCTACAGGGACCTCCCAAGAGACCCAGTACTTC. As protein: CASSPTGTSQETQYF.

The chain carries TRBV19 and TRBJ1-1, with D hard to call. Per germline, CDR1 LNHDA and CDR2 SQIVND (reference sequence). Between the trimmed V and J ends, which lost 3 bases and 3 bases, there was a span of 8 bases. There are 13 residues in the CDR3. CDR3 coding DNA: TGTGCCAGTAGTATCCGGGGTTACACTGAAGCTTTCTTT. Translating it yields CASSIRGYTEAFF.

This chain connects TRBV11-2 to TRBJ2-3; D not certain. V was clipped by 5 bases and J by 2 bases, with 14 bases between them. In germline, CDR1 is SGHAT, CDR2 FQNNGV. The CDR3 runs 15 residues. Here the CDR3 reads CASSPDISSTDTQYF. The CDR3 nucleotides are TGTGCCAGCAGCCCAGATATCTCATCCACAGATACGCAGTATTTT.

The V gene is TRBV5-1, the J gene TRBJ1-1; 9 bases agree with TRBD1. The CDR3 consists of 14 residues. Trimming cost V 4 bases and J 3 bases; bases outside gene matches: 4. The germline gives CDR1 SGHRS, CDR2 YFSETQ. CDR3 amino acids: CASSTGQGDTEAFF. CDR3 bases: TGCGCCAGCAGCACGGGACAGGGTGACACTGAAGCTTTCTTT.

The V call is TRBV30, the J call TRBJ2-1; the D gene is possibly TRBD2 (7 bases). Germline-derived CDR1 and CDR2 are GTSNPN and SVGIG (reference sequence). Trimming left V 1 base short and J 3 bases short, with 19 bases between. The CDR3 extends over 17 amino acids. The CDR3 DNA reads as TGTGCCTGGAGTGGGGGGGGGCGGAGTATCATCTACAATGAGCAGTTCTTC. Protein: CAWSGGGRSIIYNEQFF.

This rearrangement joins TRBV27 to TRBJ2-1, with 10 positions matching TRBD1. The V gene end was trimmed by 4 bases and the J gene end by 8 bases; junction bases not matched to a gene: 11. CDR3 length equals 16 residues. Germline V lookup: CDR1 MNHEY, CDR2 SMNVEV (reference sequence). Here the CDR3 reads CASSSPGTGVHHEQFF. CDR3 sequence (DNA): TGTGCCAGCAGTTCCCCTGGGACAGGGGTTCACCATGAGCAGTTCTTC.

The sample holds a few counts of this clone. The chain links TRBV6-1 to TRBJ2-7; D gene ambiguous. Per the germline V gene, CDR1 is MNHNS and CDR2 is SASEGT. This CDR3 contains 14 residues. V gave up 2 bases and J gave up 1 base, with 9 bases separating them. The CDR3 loop reads CASSEQRYSYEQYF. In DNA form, the CDR3 reads TGTGCCAGCAGTGAACAGCGCTATTCCTACGAGCAGTACTTC.

The rearrangement uses TRBV7-2 and TRBJ1-4; 7 positions match TRBD1. After removal of 6 bases from V and 5 bases from J, the junction contained 3 bases not matched to a gene. Germline CDR1 SGHTA, CDR2 FQGNSA. The CDR3 is 13 amino acids. DNA of the CDR3: TGTGCCAGCAGGCGACAGGGAAATGAAAAACTGTTTTTT. Encoded protein: CASRRQGNEKLFF.

Concerning this clone itself: This sample includes further DNA sequences coding for the same CDR3. This chain connects TRBV29-1 to TRBJ2-3, with a weak D call TRBD1 (7 bases). Trimming left V 4 bases short and J 6 bases short, with 11 bases between. The CDR3 runs to 12 residues. Germline V gene sequence: CDR1 SQVTM, CDR2 ANQGSEA. CDR3: CSVAGGRDTQYF. The CDR3 DNA reads TGCAGCGTTGCAGGGGGGCGGGATACGCAGTATTTT.

This sequence joins TRBV11-2 and TRBJ1-6; maybe TRBD1 (5 bases). Trimming stripped 5 bases from V and 10 bases from J, with 12 bases between. Germline CDR1 and CDR2: SGHAT and FQNNGV. The CDR3 extends over 13 amino acids. CDR3 nucleotides: TGTGCCAGCAGCCCCCCGGGGGAATCACCCCTCCACTTT. It encodes CASSPPGESPLHF.